The clone carrying this T cell receptor beta chain has a handful of counts. Antigen: not known. V was pared by 0 bases and J by 2 bases, with 11 bases of the junction left unmatched. Germline V gives CDR1 ENHRY, CDR2 SYGVKD. The CDR3 is made up of 19 amino acids. There were healthy Caucasian individuals from Russia, aged roughly 6 to 95, serving as donors. The data derive from a study of blood T cells in healthy people across ages. General study points: Estimated diversity, derived from one million T cells, was regarded as an underestimate. While age rose, TCR beta diversity per million T cells dropped in a roughly linear way. There was no known CMV status for donors, so expanded clonotype changes were possibly confounded.

Together with a sample-barcoded 5' primer, a J-beta primer mix was included in a second PCR lasting 7 to 11 cycles. TCRdb ran MiXCR on the 5' RACE reads and lists one entry per CDR3 protein. The table includes 1.2 million to 1.5 million distinct CDR3 sequences, 55% to 75% detected once. This chain links TRBV10-3 with TRBJ2-7, with TRBD2 matching over 12 bases. The specimen was blood. The clonotype originates from a man aged 18 to 30 in good health. DNA of the CDR3: TGTGCCATCAGTGAGTCGGGGGCTAGCGGGAGGGCCTGGACCTACGAGCAGTACTTC. This encodes CAISESGASGRAWTYEQYF.